The 24 T cell receptor beta chains below all came from one sample that was sequenced in a study of T cells in Graves' hyperthyroidism and ophthalmopathy. Amplified regions were TCR beta CDR3 sequences from RNA transcripts. A first-round RT-PCR of the TCR CDR3 used the HTBI primer set. Via MiXCR, TCRdb re-called the multiplex PCR reads, giving one row per CDR3 protein. The sample consists of about 720,000 distinct CDR3 sequences, approximately 18% of them appearing once. The sequenced sample consisted of blood. Receptors were obtained from a woman aged 45-59 years with Graves' hyperthyroidism that later progressed to Graves' ophthalmopathy.

The chain joins TRBV18 to TRBJ2-3, with unresolved D. The CDR3 consists of 16 residues. The V and J ends lost 4 bases and 1 base respectively, with 15 bases between them. Germline CDR1 KGHSH, CDR2 LQKENI. This CDR3 is CASSLFGRSGTDTQYF. In DNA form, the CDR3 reads TGTGCCAGCTCACTCTTCGGGCGAAGTGGCACAGATACGCAGTATTTT.

Worth noting for this clonotype: One junction end does not reproduce the germline sequence, and a read error may be involved. CDR3 in amino acids: CASSTRGQATTYDYTF. DNA for the CDR3: TGTGCCAGCTCGACCCGGGGGCAGGCGACCACCTATGACTACACCTTC. V and J are TRBV2 and TRBJ1-2; tentatively, D is TRBD1 (6 bases). Germline V gene sequence: CDR1 SNHLY, CDR2 FYNNEI. CDR3 length: 16 residues.

At least ten counts were recorded for this clonotype. A junction boundary mismatches the germline segment, possibly from a read error. The rearrangement uses TRBV2 and TRBJ1-2; D possibly corresponds to TRBD1 (5 bases). Per germline, CDR1 SNHLY and CDR2 FYNNEI. The CDR3 consists of 14 residues. The CDR3, as DNA: TGTGCCAGCAATGAAGAGCGGGGGAACTATGGCTACACCTTC. It yields the protein CASNEERGNYGYTF.

This clonotype was picked up a small number of times. The chain combines TRBV6-2 or TRBV6-3 with TRBJ2-3; D unclear. The CDR3 covers 15 residues. Germline CDR1 MNHEY, CDR2 SVGEGT. Trimming pared 0 bases from V and 0 bases from J, leaving 7 bases between. The DNA for the CDR3 is TGTGCCAGCAGTTACTCGATGACGAGCACAGATACGCAGTATTTT. Its protein product is CASSYSMTSTDTQYF.

J is TRBJ1-3 and V is TRBV12-3 or TRBV12-4; D is unclear. Trimming shortened V by 2 bases and J by 2 bases, and 10 bases separated the two germline ends. This CDR3 has 15 residues. The CDR3 loop reads CASSLFGRAGNTIYF. Written as DNA, the CDR3 is TGTGCCAGCAGTTTATTCGGCAGAGCTGGAAACACCATATATTTT.

At least ten counts were recorded for this clonotype. J is TRBJ1-1 and V is TRBV27, with a tentative D call TRBD1 (6 bases). Germline V lookup: CDR1 MNHEY, CDR2 SMNVEV (reference sequence). Deletions cut 6 bases from V and 0 bases from J, with 11 bases between. The CDR3 runs to 14 residues. The chain's CDR3 is CASRLRDMNTEAFF. The CDR3 nucleotides read TGTGCCAGCAGATTGCGGGACATGAACACTGAAGCTTTCTTT.

V is TRBV20-1 and J is TRBJ2-3; weak D call: TRBD2 (5 bases). V lost 5 bases and J 3 bases, leaving 9 bases between the germline ends. Per germline, CDR1 DFQATT and CDR2 SNEGSKA (reference sequence). This CDR3 contains 12 residues. In DNA form, the CDR3 reads TGCAGTGCTGAACCGGGAACAGATACGCAGTATTTT. This gives the protein CSAEPGTDTQYF.

The V call is TRBV7-2, the J call TRBJ1-3; D uncertain. This CDR3 is 14 amino acids long. Germline CDR1 is SGHTA and CDR2 is FQGNSA. The V end was cut by 3 bases, the J end by 0 bases, with 6 bases between. Here the CDR3 reads CASSFAVSGNTIYF. The DNA of the CDR3 is TGTGCCAGCAGCTTCGCAGTCTCTGGAAACACCATATATTTT.

This clonotype occurred many times. This chain joins TRBV6-5 and TRBJ2-3; 8 bases line up with TRBD1. CDR1 and CDR2 from the germline V gene are MNHEY and SVGAGI. The ends lost 0 bases at V and 0 bases at J; junction bases unmatched: 2. The CDR3 extends over 16 amino acids. The CDR3 DNA reads TGTGCCAGCAGTTACTCGGGACAGGTTAGCACAGATACGCAGTATTTT. Encoded protein: CASSYSGQVSTDTQYF.

This clonotype was seen ten or more times. The chain is built from TRBV7-6 and TRBJ2-5, with TRBD2 matching over 13 bases. The germline CDR1 and CDR2 sequences are SGHVS and FNYEAQ. V was pared by 5 bases and J by 5 bases, with 5 bases of the junction left unmatched. The length of the CDR3 is 15 residues. The CDR3 loop reads CASSQGTSGEETQYF. The CDR3 DNA is TGTGCCAGCAGCCAAGGGACTAGCGGGGAGGAGACCCAGTACTTC.

This chain connects TRBV12-3 or TRBV12-4 to TRBJ1-1, with D possibly TRBD1 on 5 matching bases. The ends were cut back, 3 bases at V and 2 bases at J, with 10 bases in the middle. CDR3 length: 14 residues. The CDR3, as DNA: TGTGCCAGCAGTTTCCCCAGGGAAAACACTGAAGCTTTCTTT. Residues: CASSFPRENTEAFF.

This sequence joins TRBV9 and TRBJ2-3, with D unclear. CDR1 is SGDLS and CDR2 is YYNGEE in the germline V gene. CDR3 length: 13 residues. Trimming took off 4 bases at V and 3 bases at J, with 9 bases between the two ends. DNA for the CDR3: TGTGCCAGCAGCTCCACCGAGACAGATACGCAGTATTTT. Amino acid sequence: CASSSTETDTQYF.

This clonotype was recorded at least ten times. V is TRBV3-1 and J is TRBJ2-3; 7 nucleotides match TRBD1. The germline V gene encodes CDR1 LGHDT and CDR2 YNNKEL (reference sequence). The V and J ends lost 5 bases and 1 base, in that order; junction bases with no gene match: 3. This CDR3 is 14 amino acids long. The chain's CDR3 is CASSGTGGTDTQYF. Written as DNA, the CDR3 is TGTGCCAGCAGCGGCACAGGGGGCACAGATACGCAGTATTTT.

The chain couples TRBV27 to TRBJ1-2; D is unresolved. Germline V lookup: CDR1 MNHEY, CDR2 SMNVEV (reference sequence). This CDR3 contains 14 residues. The V end lost 2 bases, the J end lost 4 bases, and 11 bases lay between the germline ends. CDR3 protein: CASSLLPGAYGYTF. CDR3 in DNA: TGTGCCAGCAGTTTACTCCCAGGTGCCTATGGCTACACCTTC.

This clonotype was observed a handful of times. The chain combines TRBV20-1 with TRBJ1-1; the D is unclear. Germline values: CDR1 DFQATT, CDR2 SNEGSKA (reference sequence). The V and J ends lost 1 base and 1 base respectively, with 10 bases between them. The CDR3 totals 14 residues. CDR3 protein: CSARAPLGNTEAFF. The CDR3 DNA reads TGCAGTGCTAGAGCCCCCTTAGGGAACACTGAAGCTTTCTTT.

The CDR3 DNA reads TGCAGTGCTAGAGATCCCGAGGGACAGGGCTCCTACGAGCAGTACTTC. Its translation is CSARDPEGQGSYEQYF. This chain joins TRBV20-1 and TRBJ2-7; 9 bases map to TRBD1. The CDR3 is 16 residues long. V shed 0 bases and J 0 bases; nucleotides not matched to a gene: 6. Looked up from germline, CDR1 is DFQATT and CDR2 is SNEGSKA (reference sequence).

The rearrangement uses TRBV7-9 and TRBJ1-2; D unclear. The V gene's germline CDR1 is SEHNR and CDR2 FQNEAQ (reference sequence). This CDR3 has 13 amino acids. Trimming shortened V by 5 bases and J by 5 bases, and 12 bases separated the two germline ends. CDR3 coding DNA: TGTGCCAGCAGCCCGATGTTTGGGTATGGCTACACCTTC. It is translated as CASSPMFGYGYTF.

With regard to this clonotype: A read error is possible here, since a much larger clone lies one base away. The gene calls are TRBV20-1 and TRBJ2-5; 7 positions match TRBD1. Per the germline V gene, CDR1 is DFQATT and CDR2 is SNEGSKA (reference sequence). The CDR3 has 12 amino acids. In nucleotides, the CDR3 is TGCAGTGCTACGACAGGGAAAGAGGCCCAGTACTTC. The encoded protein is CSATTGKEAQYF.

This clonotype turned up a few times. The chain couples TRBV5-5 to TRBJ2-3; TRBD2 is a possible D gene (6 bases). Germline V gene lookup returns CDR1 SGHKS and CDR2 YYEKEE (reference sequence). The CDR3 is made up of 15 amino acids. Trimming stripped 4 bases from V and 2 bases from J, with 14 bases between. CDR3 region: CASSQTSSFTDTQYF. DNA for the CDR3: TGTGCCAGCAGCCAAACTAGCAGCTTCACAGATACGCAGTATTTT.

V and J are TRBV6-6 and TRBJ1-5, with D maybe TRBD1 (6 bases). V shed 2 bases and J shed 0 bases, with 11 bases lying between them. The CDR3 runs to 16 residues. Germline V gene sequence: CDR1 MNHNY, CDR2 SVGAGI (reference sequence). The CDR3 DNA sequence: TGTGCCAGCAGTTACGGGGCAGGGGATAGCAATCAGCCCCAGCATTTT. It codes for CASSYGAGDSNQPQHF.

The chain links TRBV15 to TRBJ2-6; D ambiguous. Trimming cost V 0 bases and J 4 bases, with 10 bases left between them. In germline, CDR1 is LNHNV, CDR2 YYDKDF (reference sequence). The CDR3 totals 16 residues. The CDR3 region has the DNA TGTGCCACCAGCAGAGATAGAGCTGTGGGGGCCAACGTCCTGACTTTC. The encoded protein is CATSRDRAVGANVLTF.

DNA for the CDR3: TGCAGCGTTGAAGTCGCGGACGGGACAATGGGGACAGATACGCAGTATTTT. It translates to CSVEVADGTMGTDTQYF. The J gene is TRBJ2-3, the V gene TRBV29-1, with TRBD1 as a possible D gene (6 bases). CDR1 and CDR2 from the germline V gene are SQVTM and ANQGSEA. V lost 1 base and J lost 3, with 20 bases in between. There are 17 residues in the CDR3.

This clonotype was counted between two and nine times. The CDR3 DNA is TGTGCCAGCGATTTAAAGACGCAGTCGGGGTCACCCCTCCACTTT. Protein product: CASDLKTQSGSPLHF. This chain joins TRBV6-1 and TRBJ1-6; D ambiguous. V was clipped by 8 bases and J by 10 bases, with 21 bases between them. CDR3 length: 15 residues. Germline CDR1 reads MNHNS; CDR2 reads SASEGT.

This clonotype was observed a few times. This sequence joins TRBV10-1 and TRBJ1-1; 8 positions match TRBD1. The length of the CDR3 is 15 residues. Germline values: CDR1 WNHNN, CDR2 SYGVQD (reference sequence). V was pared by 2 bases and J by 2 bases, with 4 bases of the junction left unmatched. The CDR3 nucleotides are TGCGCCAGCAGTGAGCGACAGGGGTTCAACACTGAAGCTTTCTTT. Residues: CASSERQGFNTEAFF.